The present TCR beta chain was sequenced within a study of blood T cell repertoires in COVID-19. Across the whole study: Samples representing acute and convalescent COVID-19 were sourced from the United States, Italy and Spain. In each case, the material was cDNA or gDNA derived from T cells, B-cell-depleted T cells, or PBMCs.

The CDR3 extends over 15 amino acids. Trimming removed 3 bases at V and 1 base at J, with 12 bases between. Per the germline V gene, CDR1 is LNHDA and CDR2 is SQIVND (reference sequence). Some clones are missing from TCRdb's copy, which holds only in-frame ones; the method was immunoSEQ multiplex PCR. Of about 69,000 clones listed, under 85% are singletons. The gene calls are TRBV19 and TRBJ1-2; D gene ambiguous. Source material: peripheral blood. The origin of this receptor is a man aged 60 to 75 with acute or convalescent COVID-19. This CDR3 reads CASSIRPGLNYGYTF. The DNA of the CDR3 is TGTGCCAGTAGTATTAGGCCAGGACTTAACTATGGCTACACCTTC. Together with reference TRBV19 and TRBJ1-2, the CDR3 gives the full variable domain: DGGITQSPKYLFRKEGQNVTLSCEQNLNHDAMYWYRQDPGQGLRLIYYSQIVNDFQKGDIAEGYSVSREKKESFPLTVTSAQKNPTAFYLCASSIRPGLNYGYTFGSGTRLTVV.